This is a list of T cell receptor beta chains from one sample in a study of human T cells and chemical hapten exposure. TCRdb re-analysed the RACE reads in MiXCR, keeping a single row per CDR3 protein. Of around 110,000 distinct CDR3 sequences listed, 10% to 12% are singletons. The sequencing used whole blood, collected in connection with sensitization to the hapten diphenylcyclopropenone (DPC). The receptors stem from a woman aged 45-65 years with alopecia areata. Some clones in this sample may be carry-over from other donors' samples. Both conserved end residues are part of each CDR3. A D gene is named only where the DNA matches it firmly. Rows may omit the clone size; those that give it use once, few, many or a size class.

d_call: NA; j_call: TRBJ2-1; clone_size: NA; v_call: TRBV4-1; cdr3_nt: TGCGCCAGCAGCCAAGAGGGTGAGAGGGGTTGGAGTGAGCAGTTCTTC; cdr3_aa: CASSQEGERGWSEQFF
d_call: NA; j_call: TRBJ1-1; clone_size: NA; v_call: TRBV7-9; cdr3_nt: TGTGCCAGCAGCTTGAATGTAGGGTTCACTGAAGCTTTCTTT; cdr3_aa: CASSLNVGFTEAFF
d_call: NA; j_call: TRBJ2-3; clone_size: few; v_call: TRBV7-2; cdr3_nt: TGTGCCAGCAGCTTACAATCGCAGGGGCCAGATACGCAGTATTTT; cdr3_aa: CASSLQSQGPDTQYF
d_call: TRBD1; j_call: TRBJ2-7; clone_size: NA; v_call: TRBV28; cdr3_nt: TGTGCCAGCAGTTACGGGACAGGGGGCGAGCAGTACTTC; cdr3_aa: CASSYGTGGEQYF
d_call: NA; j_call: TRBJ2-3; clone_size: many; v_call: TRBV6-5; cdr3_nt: TGTGCCAGCAGTTCCAGGGATACGCAGTATTTT; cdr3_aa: CASSSRDTQYF
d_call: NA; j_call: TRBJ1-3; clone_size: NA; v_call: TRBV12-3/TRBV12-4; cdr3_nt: TGTGCCAGCAGTTTAGCGCAAGGGCGAAACACCATATATTTT; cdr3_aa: CASSLAQGRNTIYF
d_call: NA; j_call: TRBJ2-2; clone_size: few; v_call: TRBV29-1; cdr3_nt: TGCAGCGTTGAAAGCGGCCTGAACACCGGGGAGCTGTTTTTT; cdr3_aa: CSVESGLNTGELFF
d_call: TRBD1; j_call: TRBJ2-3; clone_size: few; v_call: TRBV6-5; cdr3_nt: TGTGCCAGCAGTTCCGGGACAGGGCCTAGCACAGATACGCAGTATTTT; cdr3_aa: CASSSGTGPSTDTQYF
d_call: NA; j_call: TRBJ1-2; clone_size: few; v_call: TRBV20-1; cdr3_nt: TGCAGTGCTTCCAGGGGACTTGGCTACACCTTC; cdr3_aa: CSASRGLGYTF
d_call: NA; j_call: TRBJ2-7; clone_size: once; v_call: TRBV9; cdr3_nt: TGTGCCAGCAGCGTAGAGGAGATTAGCTCCTACGAGCAGTACTTC; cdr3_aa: CASSVEEISSYEQYF
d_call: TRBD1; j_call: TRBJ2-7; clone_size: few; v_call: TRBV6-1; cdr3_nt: TGTGCCAGCAGGCGCGTCCCGGGACAGGGGTCCTACGAGCAGTACTTC; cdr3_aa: CASRRVPGQGSYEQYF
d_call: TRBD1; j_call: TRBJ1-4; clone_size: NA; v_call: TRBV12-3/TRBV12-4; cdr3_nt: TGTGCCAGCAGTTCCGGACAGGGCTTAGGAGAAAAACTGTTTTTT; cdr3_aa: CASSSGQGLGEKLFF
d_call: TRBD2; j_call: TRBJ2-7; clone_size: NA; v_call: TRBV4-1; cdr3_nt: TGCGCCAGCAGCCAGGGACTAGCGGTCTCCTACGAGCAGTACTTC; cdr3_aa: CASSQGLAVSYEQYF
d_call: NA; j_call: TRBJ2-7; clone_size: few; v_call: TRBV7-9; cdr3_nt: TGTGCCAGCAGCTTAAGAGGGTTCCCCGAAGTGCAGTACTTC; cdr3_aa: CASSLRGFPEVQYF
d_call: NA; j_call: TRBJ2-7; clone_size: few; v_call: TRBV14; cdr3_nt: TGTGCCAGCAGCCAAGGGGGTTCTATCTACGAGCAGTACTTC; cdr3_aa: CASSQGGSIYEQYF
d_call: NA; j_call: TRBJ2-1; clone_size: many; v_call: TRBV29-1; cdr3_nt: TGCAGCGTTGAACCGGGAAAGAATGAGCAGTTCTTC; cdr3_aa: CSVEPGKNEQFF
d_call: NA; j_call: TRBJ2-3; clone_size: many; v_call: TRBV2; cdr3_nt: TGTGCCAGCAGAGGTGGTCAGGGGCGCGCAGATACGCAGTATTTT; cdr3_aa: CASRGGQGRADTQYF
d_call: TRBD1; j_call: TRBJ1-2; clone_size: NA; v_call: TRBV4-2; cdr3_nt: TGTGCCAGCAGCCAAACCCTTAGACAGGGCGACTATGGCTACACCTTC; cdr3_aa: CASSQTLRQGDYGYTF
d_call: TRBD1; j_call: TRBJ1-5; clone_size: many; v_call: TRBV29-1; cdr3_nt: TGCAGCGGCGGGACAGGAGGAAATCAGCCCCAGCATTTT; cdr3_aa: CSGGTGGNQPQHF
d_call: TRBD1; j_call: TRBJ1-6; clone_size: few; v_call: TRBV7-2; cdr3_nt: TGTGCCAGCAGCTTAGCAGGGGGCGTTGATTCACCCCTCCACTTT; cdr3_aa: CASSLAGGVDSPLHF
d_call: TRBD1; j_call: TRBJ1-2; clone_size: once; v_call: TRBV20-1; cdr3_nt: TGCAGTGCTTCTAGTCCCGGGACAGGGGGGTATGGCTACACCTTC; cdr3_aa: CSASSPGTGGYGYTF
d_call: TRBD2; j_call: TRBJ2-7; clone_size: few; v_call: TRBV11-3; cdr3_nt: TGTGCCAGCAGCTTAACATCTAGCGGGAGGCCTACCTACGAGCAGTACTTC; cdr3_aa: CASSLTSSGRPTYEQYF
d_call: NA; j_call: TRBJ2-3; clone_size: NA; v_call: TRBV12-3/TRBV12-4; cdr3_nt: TGTGCCAGCAACCCGATTCCCCAGGGCGGGGATACGCAGTATTTT; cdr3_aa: CASNPIPQGGDTQYF
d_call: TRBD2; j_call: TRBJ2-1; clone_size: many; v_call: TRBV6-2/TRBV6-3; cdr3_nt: TGTGCCAGCAAAGGACTAGCGCTCGGCTCCTACAATGAGCAGTTCTTC; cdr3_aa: CASKGLALGSYNEQFF
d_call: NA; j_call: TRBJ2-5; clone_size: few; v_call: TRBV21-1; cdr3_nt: TGTGCCAGCAGCGAACAGGACCGTCCGGAAGAGACCCAGTACTTC; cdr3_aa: CASSEQDRPEETQYF
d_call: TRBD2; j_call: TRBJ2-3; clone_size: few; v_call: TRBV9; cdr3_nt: TGTGCCAGCAGCACATCTCCCGGACTAGCGGGGGCTAGCACAGATACGCAGTATTTT; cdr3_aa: CASSTSPGLAGASTDTQYF
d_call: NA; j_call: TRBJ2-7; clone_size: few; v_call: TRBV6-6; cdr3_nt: TGTGCCAGCAGTTCCGGACTACGCAACTACGAGCAGTACTTC; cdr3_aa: CASSSGLRNYEQYF
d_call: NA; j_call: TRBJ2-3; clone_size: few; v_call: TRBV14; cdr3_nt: TGTGCCAGCAGCCTTCAGGGGTACCCAGATACGCAGTATTTT; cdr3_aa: CASSLQGYPDTQYF
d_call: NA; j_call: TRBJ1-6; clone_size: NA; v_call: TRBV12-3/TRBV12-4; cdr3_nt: TGTGCCAGCAGTTCGGGGTTTCGTAATTCACCCCTCCACTTT; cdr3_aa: CASSSGFRNSPLHF
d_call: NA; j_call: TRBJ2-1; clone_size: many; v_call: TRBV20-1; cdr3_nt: TGCAGTGCTAGAGTAGTGGGGGACTCGGACCACTTCTTCGACAATGAGCAGTTCTTC; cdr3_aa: CSARVVGDSDHFFDNEQFF
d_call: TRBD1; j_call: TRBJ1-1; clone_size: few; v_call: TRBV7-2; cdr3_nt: TGTGCCAGCAGGTCTACAGGGGGCGCGCACACTGAAGCTTTCTTT; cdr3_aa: CASRSTGGAHTEAFF
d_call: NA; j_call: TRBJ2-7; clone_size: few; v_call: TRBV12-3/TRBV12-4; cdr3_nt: TGTGCCAGCAGTTTTCAAGATTACGAGCAGTACTTC; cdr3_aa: CASSFQDYEQYF
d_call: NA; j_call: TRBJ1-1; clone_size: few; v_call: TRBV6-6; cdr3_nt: TGTGCCAGCAGTTCAAGGACCGAAGCTTTCTTT; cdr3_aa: CASSSRTEAFF
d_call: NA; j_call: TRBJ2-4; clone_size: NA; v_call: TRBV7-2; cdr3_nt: TGTGCCAGCAGCTTGGGGGCGTCCCTAGCCAAAAACATTCAGTACTTC; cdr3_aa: CASSLGASLAKNIQYF
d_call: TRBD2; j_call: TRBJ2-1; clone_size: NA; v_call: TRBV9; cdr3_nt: TGTGCCAGCAGCGCTTCGACTAGCGGTCCCGAGGGGCCCTACAATGAGCAGTTCTTC; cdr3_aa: CASSASTSGPEGPYNEQFF
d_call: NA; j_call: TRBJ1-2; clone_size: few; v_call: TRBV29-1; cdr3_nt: TGCAGCGTTGAACGGGGGGACTATGGCTACACCTTC; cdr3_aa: CSVERGDYGYTF
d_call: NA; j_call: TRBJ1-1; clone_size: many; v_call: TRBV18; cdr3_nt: TGTGCCAGCTCACCGCAGTCCTGGGCCACTGAAGCTTTCTTT; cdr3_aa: CASSPQSWATEAFF
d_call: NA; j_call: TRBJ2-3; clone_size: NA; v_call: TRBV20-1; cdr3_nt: TGCAGTGCTCTCCCCGGGACCACAGATACGCAGTATTTT; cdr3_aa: CSALPGTTDTQYF
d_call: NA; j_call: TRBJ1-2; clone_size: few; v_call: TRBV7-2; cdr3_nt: TGTGCCAGCAGCTTAGGTGTGGGGTACTATGGCTACACCTTC; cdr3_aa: CASSLGVGYYGYTF
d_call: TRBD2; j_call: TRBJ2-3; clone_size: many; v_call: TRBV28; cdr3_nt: TGTGCCAGCAGACTAGCGGGAAGCACAGATACGCAGTATTTT; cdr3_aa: CASRLAGSTDTQYF
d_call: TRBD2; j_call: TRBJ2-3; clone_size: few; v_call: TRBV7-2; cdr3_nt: TGTGCCAGCAGCTGGCTAGCGGGGCGCACAGATACGCAGTATTTT; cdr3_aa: CASSWLAGRTDTQYF
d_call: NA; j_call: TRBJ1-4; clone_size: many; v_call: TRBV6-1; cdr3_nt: TGTGCCAGCAGGACAGGAGGGGTCAATGAAAAACTGTTTTTT; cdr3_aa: CASRTGGVNEKLFF
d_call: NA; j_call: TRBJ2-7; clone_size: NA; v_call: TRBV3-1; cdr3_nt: TGTGCCAGCCGGAGGGGGCAGGGAGCCTACGAGCAGTACTTC; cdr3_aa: CASRRGQGAYEQYF
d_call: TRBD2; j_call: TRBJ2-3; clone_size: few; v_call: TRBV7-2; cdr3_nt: TGTGCCAGCAGCTTTAGCGGGAGAGATACAGATACGCAGTATTTT; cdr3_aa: CASSFSGRDTDTQYF
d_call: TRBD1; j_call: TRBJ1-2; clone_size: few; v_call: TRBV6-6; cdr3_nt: TGTGCCAGCAGTTACAGCAGCATGGGACAGGGGGCCGCTAACTATGGCTACACCTTC; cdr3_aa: CASSYSSMGQGAANYGYTF
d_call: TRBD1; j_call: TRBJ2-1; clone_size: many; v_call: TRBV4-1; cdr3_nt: TGCGCCAGCAGCCTCGCCCGGACAGGGAACAATGAGCAGTTCTTC; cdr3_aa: CASSLARTGNNEQFF
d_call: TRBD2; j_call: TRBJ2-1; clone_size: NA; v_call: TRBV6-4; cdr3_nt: TGTGCCACCAAGGGAGGACTAGCCTCAAATGAGCAGTTCTTC; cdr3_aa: CATKGGLASNEQFF
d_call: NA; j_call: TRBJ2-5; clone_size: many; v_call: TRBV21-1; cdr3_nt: TGTGCCAGCAGCAAAGTAATTCGTAGCGGCTCGTGGGGCCAGTACTTC; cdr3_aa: CASSKVIRSGSWGQYF
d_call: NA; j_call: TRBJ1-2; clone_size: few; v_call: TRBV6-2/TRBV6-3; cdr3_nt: TGTGCCAGCAGTTCCCCCAGTGGAGGCTACACCTTC; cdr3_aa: CASSSPSGGYTF
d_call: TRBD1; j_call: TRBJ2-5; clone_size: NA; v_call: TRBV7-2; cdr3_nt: TGTGCCAGCAGCTGGGAAGGAACAGGGGGACAAGAGACCCAGTACTTC; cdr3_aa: CASSWEGTGGQETQYF
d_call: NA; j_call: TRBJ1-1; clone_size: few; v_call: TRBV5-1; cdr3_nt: TGCGCCAGCAGCCCGGACCCCGGGGACACTGAAGCTTTCTTT; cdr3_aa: CASSPDPGDTEAFF
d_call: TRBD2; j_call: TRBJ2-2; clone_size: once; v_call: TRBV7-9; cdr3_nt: TGTGCCAGCAGGGGATCCGCGGGGGCGAACACCGGGGAGCTGTTTTTT; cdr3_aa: CASRGSAGANTGELFF
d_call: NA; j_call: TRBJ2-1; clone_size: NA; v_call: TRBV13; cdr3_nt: TGTGCCAGCAGCTGGGGGATGGGGGGGCTCAATGAGCAGTTCTTC; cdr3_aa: CASSWGMGGLNEQFF